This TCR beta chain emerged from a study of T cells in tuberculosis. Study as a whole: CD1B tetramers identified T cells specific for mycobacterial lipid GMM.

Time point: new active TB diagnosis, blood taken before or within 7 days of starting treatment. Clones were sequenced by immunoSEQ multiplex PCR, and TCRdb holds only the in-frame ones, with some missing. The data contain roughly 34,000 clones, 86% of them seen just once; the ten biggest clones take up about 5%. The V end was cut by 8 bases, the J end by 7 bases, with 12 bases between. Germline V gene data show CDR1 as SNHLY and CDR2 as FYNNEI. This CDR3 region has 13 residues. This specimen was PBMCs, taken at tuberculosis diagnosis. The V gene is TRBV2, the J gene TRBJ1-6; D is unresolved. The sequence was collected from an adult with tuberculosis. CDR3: CASFGERNSPLHF. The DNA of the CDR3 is TGTGCCAGCTTCGGGGAGCGGAATTCACCCCTCCACTTT.